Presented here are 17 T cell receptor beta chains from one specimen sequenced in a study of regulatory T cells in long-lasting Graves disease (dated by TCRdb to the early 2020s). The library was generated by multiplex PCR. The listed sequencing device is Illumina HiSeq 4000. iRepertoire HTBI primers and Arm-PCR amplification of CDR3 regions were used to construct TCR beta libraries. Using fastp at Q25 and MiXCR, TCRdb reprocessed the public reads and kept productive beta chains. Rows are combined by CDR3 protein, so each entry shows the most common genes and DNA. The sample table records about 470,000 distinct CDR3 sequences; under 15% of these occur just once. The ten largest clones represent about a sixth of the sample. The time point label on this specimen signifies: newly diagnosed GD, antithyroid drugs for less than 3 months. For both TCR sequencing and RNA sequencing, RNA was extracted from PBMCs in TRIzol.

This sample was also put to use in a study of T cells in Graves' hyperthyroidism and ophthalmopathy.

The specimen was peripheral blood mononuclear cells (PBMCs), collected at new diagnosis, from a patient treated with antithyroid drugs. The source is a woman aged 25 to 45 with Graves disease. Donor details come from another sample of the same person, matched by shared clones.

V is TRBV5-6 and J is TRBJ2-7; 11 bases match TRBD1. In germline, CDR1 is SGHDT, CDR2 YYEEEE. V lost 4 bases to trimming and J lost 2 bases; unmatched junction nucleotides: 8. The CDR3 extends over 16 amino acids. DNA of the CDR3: TGTGCCAGCAGCCGTAGGACAGGGGGCCCGCCCTACGAGCAGTACTTC. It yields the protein CASSRRTGGPPYEQYF.

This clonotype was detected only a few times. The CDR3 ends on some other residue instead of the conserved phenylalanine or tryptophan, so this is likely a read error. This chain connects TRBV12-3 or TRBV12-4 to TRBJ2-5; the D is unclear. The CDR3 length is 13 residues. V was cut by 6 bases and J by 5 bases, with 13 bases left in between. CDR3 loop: CASSITRKETQYL. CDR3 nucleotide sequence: TGTGCCAGCAGCATCACACGGAAGGAGACCCAGTACCTC.

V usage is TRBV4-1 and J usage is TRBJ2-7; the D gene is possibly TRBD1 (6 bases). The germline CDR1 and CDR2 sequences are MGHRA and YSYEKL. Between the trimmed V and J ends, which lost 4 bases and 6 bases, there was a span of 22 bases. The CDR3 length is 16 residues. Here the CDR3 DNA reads TGCGCCAGCAGCCCCACCCTAATGAGGGACAAACTCGAGCAGTACTTC. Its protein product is CASSPTLMRDKLEQYF.

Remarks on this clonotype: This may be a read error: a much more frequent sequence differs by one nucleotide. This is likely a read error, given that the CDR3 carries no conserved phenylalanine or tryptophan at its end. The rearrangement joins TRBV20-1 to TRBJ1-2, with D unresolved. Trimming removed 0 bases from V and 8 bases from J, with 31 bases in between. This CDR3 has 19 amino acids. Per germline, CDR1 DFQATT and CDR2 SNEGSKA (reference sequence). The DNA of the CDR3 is TGCAGTGCTAGAGATCGGCGGTGGTCGGTCTTCATGAATCGGGAGGGCTACACCCTC. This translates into CSARDRRWSVFMNREGYTL.

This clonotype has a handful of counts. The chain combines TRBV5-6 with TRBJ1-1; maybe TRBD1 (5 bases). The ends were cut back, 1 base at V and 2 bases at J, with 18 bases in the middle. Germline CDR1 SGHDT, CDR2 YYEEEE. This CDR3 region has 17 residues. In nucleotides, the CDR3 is TGTGCCAGCAGCTTGTTTTCCATGGGGGTTACTAACACTGAAGCTTTCTTT. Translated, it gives CASSLFSMGVTNTEAFF.

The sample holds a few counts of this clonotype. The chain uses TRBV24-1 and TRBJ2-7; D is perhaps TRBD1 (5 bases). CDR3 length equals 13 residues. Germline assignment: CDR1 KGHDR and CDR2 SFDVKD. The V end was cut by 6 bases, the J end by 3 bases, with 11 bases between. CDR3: CATSLGQNYEQYF. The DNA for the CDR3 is TGTGCCACCAGTTTGGGGCAGAACTACGAGCAGTACTTC.

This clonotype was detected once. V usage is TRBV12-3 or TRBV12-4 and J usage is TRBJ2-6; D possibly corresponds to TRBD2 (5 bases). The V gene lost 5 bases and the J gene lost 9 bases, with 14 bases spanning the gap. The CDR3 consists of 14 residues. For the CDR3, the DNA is TGTGCCAGCAGTCCCTACGAGGGTGGCAACGTCCTGACTTTC. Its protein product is CASSPYEGGNVLTF.

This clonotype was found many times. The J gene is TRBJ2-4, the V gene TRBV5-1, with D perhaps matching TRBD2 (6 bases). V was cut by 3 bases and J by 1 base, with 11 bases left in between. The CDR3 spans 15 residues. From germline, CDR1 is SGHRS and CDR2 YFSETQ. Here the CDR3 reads CASSSGGKAKNIQYF. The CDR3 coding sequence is TGCGCCAGCAGCTCCGGAGGGAAGGCCAAAAACATTCAGTACTTC.

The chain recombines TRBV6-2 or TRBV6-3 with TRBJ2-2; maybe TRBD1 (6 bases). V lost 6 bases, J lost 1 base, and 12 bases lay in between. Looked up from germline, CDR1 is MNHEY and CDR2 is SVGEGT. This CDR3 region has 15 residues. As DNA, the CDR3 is TGTGCCAGCAGCGCTACAGGGATGAACACCGGGGAGCTGTTTTTT. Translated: CASSATGMNTGELFF.

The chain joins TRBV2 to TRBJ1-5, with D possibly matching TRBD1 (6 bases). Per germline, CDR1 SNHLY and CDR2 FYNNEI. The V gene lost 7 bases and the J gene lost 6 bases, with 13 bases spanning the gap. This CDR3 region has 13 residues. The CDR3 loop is CASTGRGSQPQHF. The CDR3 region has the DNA TGTGCCAGCACGGGCAGGGGAAGTCAGCCCCAGCATTTT.

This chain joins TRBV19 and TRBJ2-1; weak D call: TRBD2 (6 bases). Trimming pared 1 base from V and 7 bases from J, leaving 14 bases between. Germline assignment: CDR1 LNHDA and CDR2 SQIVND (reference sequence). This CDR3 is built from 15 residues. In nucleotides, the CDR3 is TGTGCCAGTAGTATAGGGAGGACTATGGCTAATGAGCAGTTCTTC. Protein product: CASSIGRTMANEQFF.

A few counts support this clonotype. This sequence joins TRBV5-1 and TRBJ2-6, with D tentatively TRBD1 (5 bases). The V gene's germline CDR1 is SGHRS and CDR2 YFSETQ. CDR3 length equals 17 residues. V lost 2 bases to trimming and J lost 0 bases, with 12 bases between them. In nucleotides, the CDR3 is TGCGCCAGCAGCTTACAGGTTGGTGGCTCTGGGGCCAACGTCCTGACTTTC. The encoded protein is CASSLQVGGSGANVLTF.

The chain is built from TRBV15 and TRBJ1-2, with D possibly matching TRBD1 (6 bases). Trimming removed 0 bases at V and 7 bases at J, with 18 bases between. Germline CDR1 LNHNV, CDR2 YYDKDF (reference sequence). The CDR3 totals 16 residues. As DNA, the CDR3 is TGTGCCACCAGCAGAGAAGGACAGACCATTCCTCGTGGCTACACCTTC. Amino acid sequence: CATSREGQTIPRGYTF.

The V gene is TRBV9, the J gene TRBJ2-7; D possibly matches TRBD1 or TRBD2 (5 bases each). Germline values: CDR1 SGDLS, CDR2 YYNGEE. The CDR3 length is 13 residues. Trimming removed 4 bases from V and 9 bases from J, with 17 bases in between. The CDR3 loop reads CASSPRGTPRQYF. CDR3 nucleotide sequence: TGTGCCAGCAGCCCCCGAGGGACCCCAAGGCAGTACTTC.

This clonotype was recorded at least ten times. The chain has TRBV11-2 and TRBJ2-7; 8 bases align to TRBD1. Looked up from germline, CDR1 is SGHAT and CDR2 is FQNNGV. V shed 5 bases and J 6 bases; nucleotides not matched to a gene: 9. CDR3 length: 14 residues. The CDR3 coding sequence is TGTGCCAGCAGCGACACGGACAGGGATGGCGAGCAGTACTTC. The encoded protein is CASSDTDRDGEQYF.

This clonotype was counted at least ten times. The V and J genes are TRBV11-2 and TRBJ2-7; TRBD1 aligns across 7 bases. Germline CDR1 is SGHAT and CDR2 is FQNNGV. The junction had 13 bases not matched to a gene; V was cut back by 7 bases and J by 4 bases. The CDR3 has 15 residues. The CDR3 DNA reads TGTGCCAGCACCGGAACGGGACAGCCGGGGTACGAGCAGTACTTC. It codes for CASTGTGQPGYEQYF.

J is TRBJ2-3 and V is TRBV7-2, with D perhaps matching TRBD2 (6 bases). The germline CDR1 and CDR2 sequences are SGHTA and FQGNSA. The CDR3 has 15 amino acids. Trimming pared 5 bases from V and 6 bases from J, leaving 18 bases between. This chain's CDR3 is CASSPTGTSGDTQYF. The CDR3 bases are TGTGCCAGCAGCCCGACCGGGACTTCCGGGGATACGCAGTATTTT.